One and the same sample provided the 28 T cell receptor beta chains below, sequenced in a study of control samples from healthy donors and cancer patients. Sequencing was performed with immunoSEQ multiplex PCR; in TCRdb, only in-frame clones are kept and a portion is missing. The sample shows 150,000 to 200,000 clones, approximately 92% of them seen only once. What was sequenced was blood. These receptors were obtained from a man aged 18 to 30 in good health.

This CDR3 is CASSPDRGRRAFF. The CDR3 nucleotides are TGTGCCAGCAGCCCGGACAGGGGGCGCCGAGCTTTCTTT. This chain uses TRBV5-4 with TRBJ1-1, with 11 bases lining up with TRBD1. Germline-derived CDR1 and CDR2 are SGHNT and YYREEE (reference sequence). With V trimmed by 4 bases and J by 10 bases, 6 bases remained unmatched. CDR3 size: 13 residues.

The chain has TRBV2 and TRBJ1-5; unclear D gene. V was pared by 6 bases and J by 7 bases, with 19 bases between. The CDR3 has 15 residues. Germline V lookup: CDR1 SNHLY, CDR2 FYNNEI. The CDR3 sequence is CASSPGGYKGQPQHF. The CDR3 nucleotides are TGTGCCAGCAGCCCCGGCGGGTACAAAGGGCAGCCCCAGCATTTT.

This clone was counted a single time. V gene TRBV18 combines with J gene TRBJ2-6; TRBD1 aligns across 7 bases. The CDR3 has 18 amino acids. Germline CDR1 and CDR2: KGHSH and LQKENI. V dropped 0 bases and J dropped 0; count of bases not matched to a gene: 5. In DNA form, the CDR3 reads TGTGCCAGCTCACCACCGAGGGACAGCTTCTCTGGGGCCAACGTCCTGACTTTC. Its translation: CASSPPRDSFSGANVLTF.

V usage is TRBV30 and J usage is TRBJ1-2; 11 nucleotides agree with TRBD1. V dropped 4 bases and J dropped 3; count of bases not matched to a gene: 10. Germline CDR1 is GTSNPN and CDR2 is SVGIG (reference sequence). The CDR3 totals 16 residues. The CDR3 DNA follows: TGTGCCTGGACTGGCTCCGGGACAGGGGGGTACTATGGCTACACCTTC. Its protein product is CAWTGSGTGGYYGYTF.

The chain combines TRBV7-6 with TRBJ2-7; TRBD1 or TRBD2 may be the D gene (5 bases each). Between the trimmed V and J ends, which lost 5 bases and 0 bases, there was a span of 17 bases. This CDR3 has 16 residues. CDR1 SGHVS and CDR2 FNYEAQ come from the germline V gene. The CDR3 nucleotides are TGTGCCAGCAGCCCAATCCTCTCCGGGACCTCCTACGAGCAGTACTTC. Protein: CASSPILSGTSYEQYF.

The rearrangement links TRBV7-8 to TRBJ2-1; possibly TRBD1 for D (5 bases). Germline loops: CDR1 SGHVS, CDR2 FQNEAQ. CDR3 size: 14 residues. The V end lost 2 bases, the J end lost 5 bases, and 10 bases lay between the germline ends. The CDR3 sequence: CASSLPGNHNEQFF. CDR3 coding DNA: TGTGCCAGCAGCTTACCAGGGAACCACAATGAGCAGTTCTTC.

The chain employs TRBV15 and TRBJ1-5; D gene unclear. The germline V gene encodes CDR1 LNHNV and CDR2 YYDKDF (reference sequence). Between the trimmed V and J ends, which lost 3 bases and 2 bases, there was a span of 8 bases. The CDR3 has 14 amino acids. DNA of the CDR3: TGTGCCACCAGCAGGGCGTTTGGCAATCAGCCCCAGCATTTT. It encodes CATSRAFGNQPQHF.

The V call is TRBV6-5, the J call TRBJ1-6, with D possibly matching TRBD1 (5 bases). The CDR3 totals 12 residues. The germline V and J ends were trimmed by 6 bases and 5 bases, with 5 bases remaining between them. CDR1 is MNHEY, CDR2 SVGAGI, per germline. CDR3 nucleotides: TGTGCCAGCAGGACAGATAATTCACCCCTCCACTTT. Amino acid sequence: CASRTDNSPLHF.

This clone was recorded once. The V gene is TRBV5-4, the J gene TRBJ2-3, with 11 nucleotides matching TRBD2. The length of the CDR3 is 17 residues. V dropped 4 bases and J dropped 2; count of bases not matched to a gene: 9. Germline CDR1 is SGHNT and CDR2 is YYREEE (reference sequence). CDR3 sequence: CASSPGLAGAYTDTQYF. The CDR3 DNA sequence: TGTGCCAGCAGCCCCGGACTAGCGGGCGCCTACACAGATACGCAGTATTTT.

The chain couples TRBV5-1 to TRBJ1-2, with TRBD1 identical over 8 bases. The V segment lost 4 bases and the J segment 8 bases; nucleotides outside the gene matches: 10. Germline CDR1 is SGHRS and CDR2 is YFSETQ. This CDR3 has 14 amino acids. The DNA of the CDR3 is TGCGCCAGCAGCCCGAATGACAGGGGATACGGCTACACCTTC. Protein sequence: CASSPNDRGYGYTF.

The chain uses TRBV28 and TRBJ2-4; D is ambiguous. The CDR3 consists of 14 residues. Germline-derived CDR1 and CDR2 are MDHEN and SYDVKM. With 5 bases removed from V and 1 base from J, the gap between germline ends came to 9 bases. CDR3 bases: TGTGCCAGCAGTGTCGGTGGGGCCAAAAACATTCAGTACTTC. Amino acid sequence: CASSVGGAKNIQYF.

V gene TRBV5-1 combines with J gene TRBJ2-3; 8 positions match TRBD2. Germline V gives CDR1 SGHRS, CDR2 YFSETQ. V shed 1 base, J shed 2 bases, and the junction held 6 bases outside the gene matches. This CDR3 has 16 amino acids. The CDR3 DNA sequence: TGCGCCAGCAGCTTGACGGGCGGGGGGCCCACAGATACGCAGTATTTT. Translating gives CASSLTGGGPTDTQYF.

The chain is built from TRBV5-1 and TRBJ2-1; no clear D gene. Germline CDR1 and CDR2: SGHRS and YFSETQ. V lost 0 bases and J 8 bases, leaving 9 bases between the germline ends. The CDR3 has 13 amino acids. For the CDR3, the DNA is TGCGCCAGCAGCTTGGTTGGCGGCGATGAGCAGTTCTTC. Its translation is CASSLVGGDEQFF.

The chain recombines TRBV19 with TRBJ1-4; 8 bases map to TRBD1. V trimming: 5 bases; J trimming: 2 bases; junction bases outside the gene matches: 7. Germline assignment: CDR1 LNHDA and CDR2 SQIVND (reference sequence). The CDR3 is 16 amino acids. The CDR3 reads CASSLRTGQTNEKLFF. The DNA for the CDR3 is TGTGCCAGTAGTCTCCGGACAGGGCAGACTAATGAAAAACTGTTTTTT.

CDR3 DNA: TGTGCCAGCAGCTTGGAATCCGGGGGGAGCACAGATACGCAGTATTTT. Translated: CASSLESGGSTDTQYF. V and J are TRBV5-4 and TRBJ2-3, with 7 positions matching TRBD2. Germline V gives CDR1 SGHNT, CDR2 YYREEE (reference sequence). Trimming cost V 0 bases and J 0 bases; bases outside gene matches: 4. The CDR3 has 16 amino acids.

The DNA of the CDR3 is TGCGCCAGCAGCCCCCTTGGGGTTAGCACAGATACGCAGTATTTT. Encoded protein: CASSPLGVSTDTQYF. The V and J genes are TRBV4-1 and TRBJ2-3; D is ambiguous. Germline V gene data show CDR1 as MGHRA and CDR2 as YSYEKL. The V end was cut by 4 bases, the J end by 0 bases, with 11 bases between. CDR3 length: 15 amino acids.

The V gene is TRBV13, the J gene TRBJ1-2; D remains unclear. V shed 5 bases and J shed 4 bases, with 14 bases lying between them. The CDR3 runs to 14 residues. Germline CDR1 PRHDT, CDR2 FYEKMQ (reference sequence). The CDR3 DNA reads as TGTGCCAGCAGCCCGGCGGGGAATTCCTATGGCTACACCTTC. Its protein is CASSPAGNSYGYTF.

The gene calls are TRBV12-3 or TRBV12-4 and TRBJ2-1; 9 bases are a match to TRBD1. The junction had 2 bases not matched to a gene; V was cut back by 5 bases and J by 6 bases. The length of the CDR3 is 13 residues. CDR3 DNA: TGTGCCAGCAGTGACAGGGGGAGCAATGAGCAGTTCTTC. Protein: CASSDRGSNEQFF.

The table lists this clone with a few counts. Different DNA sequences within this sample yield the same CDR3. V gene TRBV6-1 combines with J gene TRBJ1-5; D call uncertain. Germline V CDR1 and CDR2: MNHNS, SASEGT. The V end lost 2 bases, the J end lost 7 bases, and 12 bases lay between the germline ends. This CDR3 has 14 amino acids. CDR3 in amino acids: CASSELGIGQPQHF. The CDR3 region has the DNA TGTGCCAGCAGTGAACTCGGGATCGGGCAGCCCCAGCATTTT.

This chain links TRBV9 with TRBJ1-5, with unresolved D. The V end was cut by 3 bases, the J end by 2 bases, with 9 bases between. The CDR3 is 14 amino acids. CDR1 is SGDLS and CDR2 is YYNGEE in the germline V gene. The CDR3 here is CASSASSGNQPQHF. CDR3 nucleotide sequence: TGTGCCAGCAGCGCTAGTAGCGGCAATCAGCCCCAGCATTTT.

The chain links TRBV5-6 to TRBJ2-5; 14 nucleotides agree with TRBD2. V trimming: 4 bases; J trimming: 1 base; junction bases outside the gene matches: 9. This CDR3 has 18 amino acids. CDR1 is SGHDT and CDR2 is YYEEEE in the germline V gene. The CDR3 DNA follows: TGTGCCAGCAGCGGAACGGGACTAGCGGGGGCCTTCCAAGAGACCCAGTACTTC. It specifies CASSGTGLAGAFQETQYF.

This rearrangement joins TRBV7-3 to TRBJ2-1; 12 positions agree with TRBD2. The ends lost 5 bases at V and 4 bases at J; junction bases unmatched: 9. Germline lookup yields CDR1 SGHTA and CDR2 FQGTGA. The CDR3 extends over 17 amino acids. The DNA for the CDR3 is TGTGCCAGCAGCCTTACTAGCGGGGGGCCCGCATACAATGAGCAGTTCTTC. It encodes CASSLTSGGPAYNEQFF.

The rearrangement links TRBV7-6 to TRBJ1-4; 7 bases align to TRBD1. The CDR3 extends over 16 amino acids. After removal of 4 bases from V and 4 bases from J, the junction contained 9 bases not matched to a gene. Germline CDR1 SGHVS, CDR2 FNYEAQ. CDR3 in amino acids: CASSSRGGADNEKLFF. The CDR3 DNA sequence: TGTGCCAGCAGCTCCAGGGGGGGGGCTGATAATGAAAAACTGTTTTTT. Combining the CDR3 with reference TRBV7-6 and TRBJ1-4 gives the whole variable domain GAGVSQSPRYKVTKRGQDVALRCDPISGHVSLYWYRQALGQGPEFLTYFNYEAQQDKSGLPNDRFSAERPEGSISTLTIQRTEQRDSAMYRCASSSRGGADNEKLFFGSGTQLSVL.

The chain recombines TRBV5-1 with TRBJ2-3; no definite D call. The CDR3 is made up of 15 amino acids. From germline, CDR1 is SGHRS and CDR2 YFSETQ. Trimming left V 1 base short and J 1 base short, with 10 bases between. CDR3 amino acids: CASSLTVLGTDTQYF. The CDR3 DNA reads TGCGCCAGCAGCTTGACTGTTTTGGGCACAGATACGCAGTATTTT.

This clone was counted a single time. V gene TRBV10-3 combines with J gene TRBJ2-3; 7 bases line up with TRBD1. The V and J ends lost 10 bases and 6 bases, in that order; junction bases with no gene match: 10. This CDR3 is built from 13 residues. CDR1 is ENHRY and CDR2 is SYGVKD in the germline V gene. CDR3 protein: CASGQDPRDTQYF. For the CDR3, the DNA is TGTGCCAGCGGACAGGACCCGCGGGATACGCAGTATTTT.

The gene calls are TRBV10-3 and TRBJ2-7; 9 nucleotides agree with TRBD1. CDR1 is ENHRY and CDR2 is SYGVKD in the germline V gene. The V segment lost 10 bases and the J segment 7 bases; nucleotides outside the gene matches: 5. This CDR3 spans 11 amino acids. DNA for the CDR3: TGTGCCACAAGACAGGGGGAAGAGCAGTACTTC. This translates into CATRQGEEQYF.

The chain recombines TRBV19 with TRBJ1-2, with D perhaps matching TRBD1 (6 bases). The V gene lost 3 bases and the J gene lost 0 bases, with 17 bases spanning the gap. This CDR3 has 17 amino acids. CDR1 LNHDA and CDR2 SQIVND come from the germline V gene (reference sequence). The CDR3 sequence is CASSIVRGGGANYGYTF. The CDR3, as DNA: TGTGCCAGTAGTATCGTACGTGGGGGCGGAGCTAACTATGGCTACACCTTC.

CDR3 sequence: CASSLYRDKSYEQYF. The CDR3 nucleotides read TGTGCCAGCAGTCTCTACCGGGACAAGAGCTACGAGCAGTACTTC. The rearrangement links TRBV6-5 to TRBJ2-7; TRBD1 is a possible D gene (6 bases). This CDR3 contains 15 residues. Deletions cut 5 bases from V and 3 bases from J, with 17 bases between. Germline V lookup: CDR1 MNHEY, CDR2 SVGAGI.